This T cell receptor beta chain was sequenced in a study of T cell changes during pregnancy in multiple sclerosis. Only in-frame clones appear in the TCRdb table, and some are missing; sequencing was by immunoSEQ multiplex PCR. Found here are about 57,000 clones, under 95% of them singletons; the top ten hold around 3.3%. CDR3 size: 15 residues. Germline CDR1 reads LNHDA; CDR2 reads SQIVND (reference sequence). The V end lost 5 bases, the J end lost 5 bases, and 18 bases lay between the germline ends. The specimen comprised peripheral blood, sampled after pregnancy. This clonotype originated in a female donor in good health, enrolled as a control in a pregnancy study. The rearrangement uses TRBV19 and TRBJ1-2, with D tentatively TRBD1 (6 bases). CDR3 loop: CASSPPGQRGYGYTF. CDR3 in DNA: TGTGCCAGTAGTCCTCCAGGACAGCGTGGATATGGCTACACCTTC.